The rows below give T cell receptor beta chains drawn from one sample of a study of T cell responses to AZD1222 COVID-19 vaccine. Sequenced by immunoSEQ multiplex PCR; TCRdb stores in-frame clones only, minus some. This sample has about 100,000 clones; about nine tenths occur once, and the top ten carry 1.7%. The sample here was peripheral blood, taken on day 0 of AZD1222 vaccination. Receptor source: an adult in good health. The CDR3 runs from the conserved cysteine through the conserved F or W. The D gene is left open where the match is weak. Only some rows state a clone size, as once, few, many or a class for expanded clones.

cdr3_nt: TGTGCCAGCAGTACCCCGGGCAGGGGGCGCGAGAATGAGCAGTTCTTC; cdr3_aa: CASSTPGRGRENEQFF; clone_size: NA; v_call: TRBV28; j_call: TRBJ2-1; cdr3_length: 16; d_call: TRBD1
cdr3_nt: TGCGCCAGCAGCCCCTCTATTTCGGACCGCCTCGGAAACACCATATATTTT; cdr3_aa: CASSPSISDRLGNTIYF; clone_size: NA; v_call: TRBV5-1; j_call: TRBJ1-3; cdr3_length: 17; d_call: NA
cdr3_nt: TGTGCCAGCAGGGAGGGTCTTACTAACACCGGGGAGCTGTTTTTT; cdr3_aa: CASREGLTNTGELFF; clone_size: NA; v_call: TRBV6-5; j_call: TRBJ2-2; cdr3_length: 15; d_call: NA
cdr3_nt: TGTGCCAGCAGGGGACTAGGTAACACCGGGGAGCTGTTTTTT; cdr3_aa: CASRGLGNTGELFF; clone_size: few; v_call: TRBV6-5; j_call: TRBJ2-2; cdr3_length: 14; d_call: TRBD2
cdr3_nt: TGTGCCAGCAGCCAAGAGGGTCTATCTGGGGTAGCTGGAAACACCATATATTTT; cdr3_aa: CASSQEGLSGVAGNTIYF; clone_size: once; v_call: TRBV14; j_call: TRBJ1-3; cdr3_length: 18; d_call: NA
cdr3_nt: TGTGCCAGCAGCTTGATCAGGGGCCAGAACACTGAAGCTTTCTTT; cdr3_aa: CASSLIRGQNTEAFF; clone_size: NA; v_call: TRBV5-4; j_call: TRBJ1-1; cdr3_length: 15; d_call: NA
cdr3_nt: TGTGCCTGGAGCACACTTGGGGCTAATGAAAAACTGTTTTTT; cdr3_aa: CAWSTLGANEKLFF; clone_size: NA; v_call: TRBV30; j_call: TRBJ1-4; cdr3_length: 14; d_call: NA
cdr3_nt: TGTGCCAGCAGCGTATTGGAGACTAGAGGCACAGATACGCAGTATTTT; cdr3_aa: CASSVLETRGTDTQYF; clone_size: NA; v_call: TRBV9; j_call: TRBJ2-3; cdr3_length: 16; d_call: NA
cdr3_nt: TGTGCCAGCAGCCCCCCACGTGGACAGGGGGGCTACGAGACCCAGTACTTC; cdr3_aa: CASSPPRGQGGYETQYF; clone_size: few; v_call: TRBV11-3; j_call: TRBJ2-5; cdr3_length: 17; d_call: TRBD1
cdr3_nt: TGTGCCAGCTCACCGACAGGGGGCGCAACTAATGAAAAACTGTTTTTT; cdr3_aa: CASSPTGGATNEKLFF; clone_size: NA; v_call: TRBV18; j_call: TRBJ1-4; cdr3_length: 16; d_call: TRBD1
cdr3_nt: TGCGCCAGCAGCCACATAGGTGAGGGCCGCGAGCAGTACTTC; cdr3_aa: CASSHIGEGREQYF; clone_size: NA; v_call: TRBV4-1; j_call: TRBJ2-7; cdr3_length: 14; d_call: NA
cdr3_nt: TGTGCCAGCAGGGCTAGCGGGGGCTCCTACAATGAGCAGTTCTTC; cdr3_aa: CASRASGGSYNEQFF; clone_size: NA; v_call: TRBV6-5; j_call: TRBJ2-1; cdr3_length: 15; d_call: TRBD2
cdr3_nt: TGTGCCAGCAGTGAAGGGAGGTTTCCCCAATCAACTAATGAAAAACTGTTTTTT; cdr3_aa: CASSEGRFPQSTNEKLFF; clone_size: NA; v_call: TRBV6-1; j_call: TRBJ1-4; cdr3_length: 18; d_call: NA
cdr3_nt: TGTGCCAGCAGCTCCTCTAGCGGGAGCTACAATGAGCAGTTCTTC; cdr3_aa: CASSSSSGSYNEQFF; clone_size: NA; v_call: TRBV7-3; j_call: TRBJ2-1; cdr3_length: 15; d_call: TRBD2
cdr3_nt: TGTGCCAGCAGTCCGACGACAGGACGCAATCAGCCCCAGCATTTT; cdr3_aa: CASSPTTGRNQPQHF; clone_size: NA; v_call: TRBV6-2/TRBV6-3; j_call: TRBJ1-5; cdr3_length: 15; d_call: NA
cdr3_nt: TGTGCCAGCCGAGGCTATCTTACAGACAACTATAATTCACCCCTCCACTTT; cdr3_aa: CASRGYLTDNYNSPLHF; clone_size: NA; v_call: TRBV28; j_call: TRBJ1-6; cdr3_length: 17; d_call: NA
cdr3_nt: TGTGCCAGCAGTTACTCGGACAGCCAAGAGACCCAGTACTTC; cdr3_aa: CASSYSDSQETQYF; clone_size: NA; v_call: TRBV6-5; j_call: TRBJ2-5; cdr3_length: 14; d_call: NA
cdr3_nt: TGTGCCAGCAGTTTAGGCAGGGCTGGACAGACCCAGTACTTC; cdr3_aa: CASSLGRAGQTQYF; clone_size: NA; v_call: TRBV28; j_call: TRBJ2-5; cdr3_length: 14; d_call: NA
cdr3_nt: TGCGCCAGCACTGCTGAGGAGGGGGGACTCCTCTCCTACGAGCAGTACTTC; cdr3_aa: CASTAEEGGLLSYEQYF; clone_size: NA; v_call: TRBV4-1; j_call: TRBJ2-7; cdr3_length: 17; d_call: NA
cdr3_nt: TGTGCCAGCTCACTGGGGGACAGTGAGAATCAGCCCCAGCATTTT; cdr3_aa: CASSLGDSENQPQHF; clone_size: NA; v_call: TRBV18; j_call: TRBJ1-5; cdr3_length: 15; d_call: TRBD1
cdr3_nt: TGTGCCAGCAGCAGACAGGGCTACGAGCAGTACTTC; cdr3_aa: CASSRQGYEQYF; clone_size: NA; v_call: TRBV13; j_call: TRBJ2-7; cdr3_length: 12; d_call: TRBD1
cdr3_nt: TGTGCCAGCAGGTCGCAGTTTAATGAAAAACTGTTTTTT; cdr3_aa: CASRSQFNEKLFF; clone_size: NA; v_call: TRBV28; j_call: TRBJ1-4; cdr3_length: 13; d_call: NA
cdr3_nt: TGCGCCAGCGCCCTTTTACAGGGGAGGGGAAACACCATATATTTT; cdr3_aa: CASALLQGRGNTIYF; clone_size: NA; v_call: TRBV10-1; j_call: TRBJ1-3; cdr3_length: 15; d_call: TRBD1
cdr3_nt: TGTGCCAGCAGTTACGTGTTAGGGAACACTGAAGCTTTCTTT; cdr3_aa: CASSYVLGNTEAFF; clone_size: NA; v_call: TRBV6-2/TRBV6-3; j_call: TRBJ1-1; cdr3_length: 14; d_call: NA
cdr3_nt: TGCGCCAGCAGCCAAGATGGGGACAGCTACAATGAGCAGTTCTTC; cdr3_aa: CASSQDGDSYNEQFF; clone_size: NA; v_call: TRBV4-1; j_call: TRBJ2-1; cdr3_length: 15; d_call: TRBD1
cdr3_nt: TGTGCCAGCAGCTTAGGCGGGAACAGGGGAGGCGAGCAGTACTTC; cdr3_aa: CASSLGGNRGGEQYF; clone_size: NA; v_call: TRBV7-6; j_call: TRBJ2-7; cdr3_length: 15; d_call: NA
cdr3_nt: TGTGCCAGCAGGCCGGGCTACTCAACTAATGAAAAACTGTTTTTT; cdr3_aa: CASRPGYSTNEKLFF; clone_size: NA; v_call: TRBV6-5; j_call: TRBJ1-4; cdr3_length: 15; d_call: NA
cdr3_nt: TGTGCCAGCAGCTCCCCTTCTCCGGGATCTAGATACGAGCAGTACTTC; cdr3_aa: CASSSPSPGSRYEQYF; clone_size: NA; v_call: TRBV7-9; j_call: TRBJ2-7; cdr3_length: 16; d_call: NA
cdr3_nt: TGTGCCAGCAGCGCCATTAGGACAGGGGGCGTACAAGGAGATGGCTACACCTTC; cdr3_aa: CASSAIRTGGVQGDGYTF; clone_size: once; v_call: TRBV2; j_call: TRBJ1-2; cdr3_length: 18; d_call: TRBD1
cdr3_nt: TGTGCCAGCAGCCGCCTGGACAGGGGCTACGAGCAGTACTTC; cdr3_aa: CASSRLDRGYEQYF; clone_size: NA; v_call: TRBV7-9; j_call: TRBJ2-7; cdr3_length: 14; d_call: TRBD1
cdr3_nt: TGTGCCATTCCGGACAATTCGAGATCTAACTATGGCTACACCTTC; cdr3_aa: CAIPDNSRSNYGYTF; clone_size: NA; v_call: TRBV28; j_call: TRBJ1-2; cdr3_length: 15; d_call: NA
cdr3_nt: TGTGCCAGCAGCGCCCCGGGAGAGAAGCAGTATTTT; cdr3_aa: CASSAPGEKQYF; clone_size: NA; v_call: TRBV9; j_call: TRBJ2-3; cdr3_length: 12; d_call: NA
cdr3_nt: TGTGCCAGCAGTTTATCAAACTACGAGCAGTACTTC; cdr3_aa: CASSLSNYEQYF; clone_size: NA; v_call: TRBV28; j_call: TRBJ2-7; cdr3_length: 12; d_call: NA
cdr3_nt: TGCGCCAGCAGCCTTTTAGCGGGGGCCGTCCAAGAGACCCAGTACTTC; cdr3_aa: CASSLLAGAVQETQYF; clone_size: NA; v_call: TRBV5-1; j_call: TRBJ2-5; cdr3_length: 16; d_call: TRBD2
cdr3_nt: TGTGCCAGCAGCCTTTCCGAGGGCCGGAGCTCCTACAATGAGCAGTTCTTC; cdr3_aa: CASSLSEGRSSYNEQFF; clone_size: NA; v_call: TRBV25-1; j_call: TRBJ2-1; cdr3_length: 17; d_call: NA
cdr3_nt: TGTGCCAGCAGTCGGACTGAGTGGCCTTGGCCCCAGCATTTT; cdr3_aa: CASSRTEWPWPQHF; clone_size: NA; v_call: TRBV28; j_call: TRBJ1-5; cdr3_length: 14; d_call: NA
cdr3_nt: TGTGCCAGTAGTATAGGCGGCGGGAGAGGGGATACGCAGTATTTT; cdr3_aa: CASSIGGGRGDTQYF; clone_size: NA; v_call: TRBV19; j_call: TRBJ2-3; cdr3_length: 15; d_call: TRBD2
cdr3_nt: TGTGCCAGCACTCCGGTCGAGCAGTACTTC; cdr3_aa: CASTPVEQYF; clone_size: once; v_call: TRBV27; j_call: TRBJ2-7; cdr3_length: 10; d_call: NA
cdr3_nt: TGTGCCAGCAGCTTATCGGAGGGTACCACTGAAGCTTTCTTT; cdr3_aa: CASSLSEGTTEAFF; clone_size: NA; v_call: TRBV7-9; j_call: TRBJ1-1; cdr3_length: 14; d_call: NA
cdr3_nt: TGCGCCAGCAGCTTTACATCAGGGGACACCGGGGAGCTGTTTTTT; cdr3_aa: CASSFTSGDTGELFF; clone_size: NA; v_call: TRBV5-1; j_call: TRBJ2-2; cdr3_length: 15; d_call: NA
cdr3_nt: TGTGCCAGCAGCCAACCCGGGACAGTCTACGAGCAGTACTTC; cdr3_aa: CASSQPGTVYEQYF; clone_size: NA; v_call: TRBV14; j_call: TRBJ2-7; cdr3_length: 14; d_call: TRBD1
cdr3_nt: TGTGCCAGCAGATTACAGGGGGCCTACTACAATGAGCAGTTCTTC; cdr3_aa: CASRLQGAYYNEQFF; clone_size: NA; v_call: TRBV6-5; j_call: TRBJ2-1; cdr3_length: 15; d_call: TRBD1
cdr3_nt: TGTGCCAGCAGCACCTTCGGGGCAGTAGGATCCTACGAGCAGTACTTC; cdr3_aa: CASSTFGAVGSYEQYF; clone_size: NA; v_call: TRBV7-9; j_call: TRBJ2-7; cdr3_length: 16; d_call: NA
cdr3_nt: TGTGCCAGCTCCCTCATGGGGGACATCGCAAACACCGGGGAGCTGTTTTTT; cdr3_aa: CASSLMGDIANTGELFF; clone_size: NA; v_call: TRBV18; j_call: TRBJ2-2; cdr3_length: 17; d_call: NA
cdr3_nt: TGTGCCAGCAGTTTTTCGTCGTGGGGGGCTCAACAGCCCCAGCATTTT; cdr3_aa: CASSFSSWGAQQPQHF; clone_size: NA; v_call: TRBV28; j_call: TRBJ1-5; cdr3_length: 16; d_call: NA
cdr3_nt: TGTGCCAGCAGCTCGACAGGGAATTCACCCCTCCACTTT; cdr3_aa: CASSSTGNSPLHF; clone_size: NA; v_call: TRBV7-2; j_call: TRBJ1-6; cdr3_length: 13; d_call: TRBD1
cdr3_nt: TGCGCCAGCAGCTTGGCCGCCCTAGCGGGAGCTTCCTACGAGCAGTACTTC; cdr3_aa: CASSLAALAGASYEQYF; clone_size: NA; v_call: TRBV5-1; j_call: TRBJ2-7; cdr3_length: 17; d_call: TRBD2
cdr3_nt: TGTGCCAGCAGTGAAAGGGGTCTTGGACAGGGGCAGAGTGGCTATGGCTACACCTTC; cdr3_aa: CASSERGLGQGQSGYGYTF; clone_size: NA; v_call: TRBV2; j_call: TRBJ1-2; cdr3_length: 19; d_call: TRBD1